Below, one T cell receptor (beta chain) is given with its context. Its matching antigen is unknown. Since the CDR3 does not end with the conserved phenylalanine or tryptophan, this likely comes from a read error. This specimen comes from a study of tumor and adjacent non-tumor tissue in lung cancer. Study summary: Samples averaged roughly 4 million productive TCRbeta reads each. Findings and limits, study-wide: Tumor repertoires had a smaller top 100 clone share than normal lung.

This sample's RNA came from whole unsorted tissue. The normal lung tissue was taken more than 3 cm from the tumor edge. Between August and November 2014, newly diagnosed, chemotherapy-naive lung cancer patients underwent thoracic surgery in China. Trimming pared 0 bases from V and 14 bases from J, leaving 14 bases between. Germline assignment: CDR1 SGHDN and CDR2 FVKESK. The CDR3 is made up of 14 amino acids. A modified ARM-PCR protocol with three rounds of nested PCR amplified TCRbeta. MiXCR, applied by TCRdb to the multiplex PCR reads, yields one record per CDR3 protein. The sample yields some 80,000 distinct CDR3 sequences, 76% seen once.

Sequenced material: distant non-tumor lung tissue. This receptor was identified in a man in his 70s with non-small cell lung cancer. The chain joins TRBV14 to TRBJ1-6; D may be TRBD1 (5 bases). CDR3 nucleotide sequence: TGTGCCAGCAGCCAAGATCGGGGGATATCATCCCTCCACCTT. Its translation: CASSQDRGISSLHL.